These T cell receptor beta chains were read from a single sample in a study of identical twins. Via MiXCR, TCRdb re-called the 5' RACE reads, giving one row per CDR3 protein. The sample consists of some 590,000 distinct CDR3 sequences, roughly 9.9% of them appearing once. This sample also appeared in a second study, on yellow fever vaccine responses in identical twins.

Sequencing was carried out using PBMCs. The receptors shown here come from a woman aged 18-29 years in good health. The CDR3 runs from the conserved cysteine through the conserved F or W. The order of the fields is D gene, clone size, V gene, J gene, CDR3 length, CDR3 DNA, CDR3 protein. The D gene is left open where the match is weak. The listing skips clone size in some rows; elsewhere it reads once, few, many or a size class.

>TRBD1|few|TRBV7-2|TRBJ2-2|15
TGTGCCAGCAGCTTAGAGGGGGCTGCCACCGGGGAGCTGTTTTTT
CASSLEGAATGELFF
>.|many|TRBV11-2|TRBJ2-1|15
TGTGCCAGCAGCCCCCCTTGGGGATTTTACAATGAGCAGTTCTTC
CASSPPWGFYNEQFF
>.|.|TRBV12-3/TRBV12-4|TRBJ2-5|17
TGTGCCAGCAGGGCGGGGAGGGGGCGGCAGTACCAAGAGACCCAGTACTTC
CASRAGRGRQYQETQYF
>.|.|TRBV7-2|TRBJ1-6|14
TGTGCCAGCAGCTTATCAGGGGCAAATTCACCCCTCCACTTT
CASSLSGANSPLHF
>.|many|TRBV5-8|TRBJ2-1|14
TGTGCCAGCAGCTTGGGAAAGGGGTTCTTTGAGCAGTTCTTC
CASSLGKGFFEQFF
>TRBD1|few|TRBV12-3/TRBV12-4|TRBJ1-2|16
TGTGCCAGCAGTTTAACAGGGGTAGCGGTAGACTATGGCTACACCTTC
CASSLTGVAVDYGYTF
>.|.|TRBV9|TRBJ1-1|15
TGTGCCAGCAGCCCTCCCCGTTTGGAGGGCACTGAAGCTTTCTTT
CASSPPRLEGTEAFF
>.|few|TRBV21-1|TRBJ1-2|16
TGTGCCAGCAGCAAAGTAGGAGGGGCGTTCAACTATGGCTACACCTTC
CASSKVGGAFNYGYTF
>.|few|TRBV6-2/TRBV6-3|TRBJ2-7|14
TGTGCCAGCAGGGCCGGGTCGGGGCGCTACGAGCAGTACTTC
CASRAGSGRYEQYF
>TRBD1|many|TRBV4-3|TRBJ2-3|14
TGCGCCAGCAGCCAAGACAGGGGGACAGATACGCAGTATTTT
CASSQDRGTDTQYF
>.|many|TRBV6-5|TRBJ1-1|12
TGTGCCAGCAGTTACGGTAACACTGAAGTTTTCTTT
CASSYGNTEVFF